This TCR beta chain was found in a study of blood T cell repertoires in COVID-19 (dated by TCRdb to between 2020 and 2021). For the wider study: The collaborator samples originated in the United States, Italy and Spain and spanned the acute and convalescent phases of COVID-19. Where available, HLA class I and class II types were taken from metadata supplied by the sample provider and were not determined by assay-based typing. The material from the prospective study consisted of cDNA or gDNA derived from T cells, B-cell-depleted T cells, or PBMCs. The repertoires were released in a freely available public database meant as a resource for research on the immune response to SARS-CoV-2. The samples were drawn from two sources: the first 160 participants of the ongoing ImmuneRACE study, and over 1,000 subjects contributed by 6 global collaborators. The dataset comprised deeply sampled blood TCRbeta repertoires from subjects exposed to, actively infected with, or recovered from COVID-19. The sample metadata nearly always contained a de-identified subject ID, COVID-19 status, age in years and sex. Overall study outcomes, separate from this receptor: The amount of clinical and demographic metadata varied by source and participant and was provided uncurated.

Collaborating institutions collected whole blood in K2EDTA tubes following their own protocols. For TCRbeta analysis, collaborators shipped samples as frozen whole blood, isolated PBMCs, or DNA extracted from either of those sample types. Concerning this clone: Which antigen it targets is not known. Per-base quality was not reported, and no clone a single base away is much larger than it.

TCRbeta CDR3 regions were amplified from genomic DNA using the immunoSEQ Assay, a bias-controlled multiplex PCR. The authors' analysis ran thus. The number of nucleated cells in each sample was estimated by amplification of reference gene primers within the assay. To quantify the absolute abundance of each unique TCRbeta CDR3 rearrangement, sequence reads were collapsed and filtered. For each sample, productive Simpson clonality was calculated by taking the square root of Simpson's diversity index across productive rearrangements. TCRdb limited this immuneACCESS table to in-frame rearrangements with V and J called. A share of clones is missing; checked studies link under half to unresolved V genes, and the rest is unexplained. V and J calls and clone size come straight from that table; D and trimming were deduced from the DNA. Present in this sample are 40,000 to 50,000 clones, around 85% of which were seen just once. The leading ten clones occupy approximately 38% of the sample.

Counted from cysteine to phenylalanine, this CDR3 has 16 amino acids. The only DNA kept is the CDR3, 48 bases in frame from the first base. The germline V gene encodes CDR1 LGHNA and CDR2 YNFKEQ. V lost 1 base and J lost 4 bases, and the count of bases not matched to a germline gene is 7. The receptor was isolated from a man aged 35-49 years with active or convalescent COVID-19. The rearranged chain carries TRBV4-2 and TRBJ2-3; 8 bases in the junction line up with TRBD1. The sequencing input was peripheral blood. The DNA sequence follows: TGTGCCAGCAGCCAAGCTCCTCCAGGGGGCGCAGATACGCAGTATTTT. This gives the protein CASSQAPPGGADTQYF.